The entry below gives a single TCR beta chain sequence along with its context. As yet, its antigen is unknown. The entry originates in a study of T cells after yellow fever vaccination. The overall study: Fractions containing few cells were prepared with SMART-Seq v4 Ultra Low Input.

The study, taken as a whole, reports: Among primary-vaccination clones, most reappeared after the booster, at just under 98% for CD4 and about 90% for CD8.

V gave up 4 bases and J gave up 8 bases, with 18 bases separating them. The germline V gene has CDR1 LGHNA and CDR2 YSLEER. The CDR3 sequence is 16 residues long. A single record per CDR3 protein comes from TCRdb applying MiXCR to the 5' RACE reads. The top ten clones hold 17% of a sample with 620,000 or so distinct CDR3 sequences, around 17% of them seen once. The material was PBMCs, obtained about 5 days after the first yellow fever vaccination. This chain uses TRBV4-3 with TRBJ1-6; D is unresolved. This sequence originates from a young man who received the YFV17D yellow fever vaccine. This CDR3 is CASSRVSDGPHSPLHF. In DNA, the CDR3 is TGCGCCAGCAGCCGAGTATCGGACGGACCTCATTCACCCCTCCACTTT.